Presented here are 27 T cell receptor beta chains from one specimen sequenced in a study of tumor-infiltrating lymphocytes in primary liver carcinoma. Extraction of RNA together with DNA used roughly 18-32 mg of unsorted bulk tissue. Starting from about 0.5 ug of total RNA, TCR beta cDNA was produced with a primer in the constant region. Three nested multiplex PCR rounds, a slightly modified ARM-PCR, produced the libraries for TCR beta. Forward primers for TRBV1-TRBV30 and a C-beta reverse primer served the first two PCR rounds, at about 10 cycles each. TCRdb called the multiplex PCR reads again in MiXCR, with one record for every CDR3 protein. The data hold approximately 92,000 distinct CDR3 sequences, with over 55% observed a single time. The sample consisted of liver tumor tissue from sampling region 5. Subset specified: tumor region T5, tumor centre. These TCRs come from a woman aged 55-69 years with primary liver carcinoma and hepatitis B virus infection.

Remarks on this clonotype: The junction differs from germline at one of its ends, possibly a read error. The chain employs TRBV5-4 and TRBJ2-3, with unresolved D. The CDR3 contains 14 residues. CDR1 is SGHNT, CDR2 YYREEE, per germline (reference sequence). The CDR3 sequence: CASSPGSDTDTQYF. DNA of the CDR3: TGTGCCAGCAGCCCAGGTTCCGACACAGACACGCAGTATTTT. The variable domain in full, with the rest retrieved from reference TRBV5-4 and TRBJ2-3, is ETGVTQSPTHLIKTRGQQVTLRCSSQSGHNTVSWYQQALGQGPQFIFQYYREEENGRGNFPPRFSGLQFPNYSSELNVNALELDDSALYLCASSPGSDTDTQYFGPGTRLTVL.

Comment on this clonotype: One junction end does not reproduce the germline sequence, and a read error may be involved. The chain carries TRBV6-6 and TRBJ1-1; no clear D gene. Germline CDR1 reads MNHNY; CDR2 reads SVGAGI (reference sequence). The CDR3 totals 14 residues. Written as DNA, the CDR3 is TGTGTCAGCTTTACCGCAGAAATGAACACTGAAGCTTTCTTT. Protein: CVSFTAEMNTEAFF.

This clonotype was recorded a few times. This chain links TRBV11-2 with TRBJ2-2; tentative D call: TRBD2 (6 bases). This CDR3 has 14 residues. The germline V gene encodes CDR1 SGHAT and CDR2 FQNNGV. The V end lost 5 bases, the J end lost 6 bases, and 13 bases lay between the germline ends. The CDR3 reads CASSRRDGSGELFF. CDR3 nucleotide sequence: TGTGCCAGCAGCAGGCGGGATGGATCCGGGGAGCTGTTTTTT.

As for this clonotype: The missing conserved phenylalanine or tryptophan at the end of this CDR3 makes a read error likely. The chain is built from TRBV29-1 and TRBJ2-1; no definite D call. Germline loops: CDR1 SQVTM, CDR2 ANQGSEA. This CDR3 region has 12 residues. V shed 5 bases and J shed 4 bases, with 9 bases lying between them. This CDR3 is CSVSDGYNEQFL. The CDR3 bases are TGCAGCGTTTCGGACGGATACAATGAGCAGTTCCTC.

On this clonotype itself: The junction does not match germline at one end; this may be a read error. The V and J genes are TRBV14 and TRBJ2-1; 7 positions match TRBD1. The CDR3 is made up of 16 amino acids. Germline assignment: CDR1 SGHDN and CDR2 FVKESK. The CDR3, as DNA: TGTGGCAGCAGCCCCTGGGACAGCCGCTCATACAATGGGCAGTTATTC. As protein: CGSSPWDSRSYNGQLF.

This clonotype was counted ten times or more. This chain links TRBV5-1 with TRBJ2-3; D unclear. Germline-derived CDR1 and CDR2 are SGHRS and YFSETQ. Trimming cost V 2 bases and J 5 bases, with 9 bases left between them. This CDR3 spans 13 amino acids. The DNA for the CDR3 is TGCGCCAGCAGCTTAGGTGTTAGAGATACGCAGTATTTT. Protein product: CASSLGVRDTQYF.

This chain links TRBV29-1 with TRBJ2-7; possible D gene TRBD1, 6 bases. V lost 4 bases to trimming and J lost 2 bases, with 12 bases between them. CDR1 is SQVTM, CDR2 ANQGSEA, per germline. The CDR3 runs 13 residues. CDR3 loop: CSVGPRGAYEQYF. CDR3 DNA sequence: TGCAGCGTTGGACCCAGGGGCGCCTACGAGCAGTACTTC.

Comment on this clonotype: The junction departs from germline at one end; a sequencing error may be responsible. V usage is TRBV28 and J usage is TRBJ2-7, with 7 bases fitting TRBD2. Germline lookup yields CDR1 MDHEN and CDR2 SYDVKM. CDR3 length: 15 amino acids. The CDR3 DNA follows: TGTACCAGCAGCCTCAAAGCGGGACCCTCCTACGAGCAATACTTC. Protein product: CTSSLKAGPSYEQYF.

A word on this clonotype: An end of the junction differs from the germline gene, which may be a read error. The chain employs TRBV6-6 and TRBJ1-5; 8 bases agree with TRBD1. The J call is doubtful: the DNA matches TRBJ2-3 better. This CDR3 region has 13 residues. Looked up from germline, CDR1 is MNHNY and CDR2 is SVGAGI (reference sequence). The CDR3 is CASSQDRVQPQYF. For the CDR3, the DNA is TGTGCGAGCAGCCAGGACAGGGTTCAGCCCCAGTATTTT.

This clonotype was seen more than once but under ten times. This may be a read error, as it is one base from a much larger clone. V usage is TRBV12-3 or TRBV12-4 and J usage is TRBJ2-5; a weak D match, TRBD2 (6 bases). The V and J ends lost 8 bases and 6 bases respectively, with 10 bases between them. The CDR3 has 11 amino acids. The CDR3 here is CASGGGKTQYF. CDR3 coding DNA: TGTGCCAGCGGTGGCGGGAAGACCCAGTACTTC.

As regards this clonotype: The conserved phenylalanine or tryptophan is not found at the CDR3 terminus, so this likely reflects a read error. CDR3 sequence (DNA): TGCAGCGCCAACGGGGGGCCGCGGGGTAACTATGACTACACCTCC. This sequence encodes CSANGGPRGNYDYTS. This sequence joins TRBV29-1 and TRBJ1-2, with TRBD1 as a possible D gene (6 bases). Germline V gene lookup returns CDR1 SQVTM and CDR2 ANQGSEA. The CDR3 totals 15 residues.

This chain uses TRBV11-2 with TRBJ2-7; D is possibly TRBD2 (5 bases). The CDR3 is made up of 13 amino acids. Germline V gene lookup returns CDR1 SGHAT and CDR2 FQNNGV. V was clipped by 11 bases and J by 6 bases, with 20 bases between them. CDR3 region: CAGSLESRAEQYF. The CDR3 coding sequence is TGTGCCGGTAGCTTAGAGTCGAGGGCCGAGCAGTACTTC.

A note on this clonotype: A read error may account for a junction end that differs from germline. CDR3 nucleotide sequence: TGTGCCAGCAGTTTAGCAAGGTGGTCCTACGAGCAGTACTTC. It translates to CASSLARWSYEQYF. The V and J genes are TRBV7-8 and TRBJ2-7; D not certain. Germline V gene lookup returns CDR1 SGHVS and CDR2 FQNEAQ. CDR3 size: 14 residues.

V gene TRBV11-2 combines with J gene TRBJ2-3, with 11 bases lining up with TRBD2. The CDR3 runs 15 residues. CDR1 and CDR2 (germline): SGHAT, FQNNGV. DNA for the CDR3: TGTGACATAAGCCCTGGACTAGCGGGCCCAGATACGCAGTATTTT. It is translated as CDISPGLAGPDTQYF.

The sample holds many counts of this clonotype. The J gene is TRBJ2-3, the V gene TRBV24-1, with TRBD2 identical over 8 bases. Germline CDR1 reads KGHDR; CDR2 reads SFDVKD. V was clipped by 5 bases and J by 1 base; unmatched bases: 7. The CDR3 is 16 residues long. This CDR3 is CATSGAGGGGTDTQYF. The CDR3 nucleotides are TGTGCCACCAGTGGGGCGGGAGGAGGAGGCACAGATACGCAGTATTTT.

This clonotype was observed a handful of times. Possible read error: a much larger clone is one base away. The chain combines TRBV28 with TRBJ2-1; D is perhaps TRBD2 (5 bases). CDR1 and CDR2 (germline): MDHEN, SYDVKM. CDR3 length equals 15 residues. Trimming shortened V by 6 bases and J by 7 bases, and 19 bases separated the two germline ends. CDR3 residues: CASSRLNPIPNEQFF. The CDR3 DNA follows: TGTGCCAGCAGCCGACTAAACCCAATCCCGAATGAGCAGTTCTTC.

Comment on this clonotype: The junction shows a germline mismatch at one end, possibly a read error. The J gene is TRBJ2-2, the V gene TRBV11-2; TRBD1 or TRBD2 may be the D gene (6 bases each). The CDR3 is 17 residues long. Germline V gene lookup returns CDR1 SGHAT and CDR2 FQNNGV. The CDR3 spells CDSGPVGRGLLTGELFF. The CDR3 coding sequence is TGTGACAGCGGCCCAGTAGGCAGGGGACTTCTCACCGGGGAGCTGTTTTTT.

The chain uses TRBV6-1 and TRBJ2-1; D assignment may be TRBD1 or TRBD2 (5 bases each). CDR3 length equals 14 residues. Per germline, CDR1 MNHNS and CDR2 SASEGT. With 3 bases removed from V and 9 bases from J, the gap between germline ends came to 15 bases. The CDR3 bases are TGTGCCAGCAGTGAGCAACGGGGCGTTTCTGAGCAGTTCTTC. Encoded protein: CASSEQRGVSEQFF.

In this sample, this clonotype turned up a few times. A junction end diverges from the germline sequence, so it may reflect a read error. The chain joins TRBV7-8 to TRBJ2-1; 10 bases line up with TRBD2. The end of the DNA fits TRBJ2-7 better, so the J call may be wrong. This CDR3 contains 16 residues. Looked up from germline, CDR1 is SGHVS and CDR2 is FQNEAQ. This CDR3 reads CASSLELAGSWDEQYF. CDR3 in DNA: TGTGCCAGTAGCTTAGAACTAGCGGGATCCTGGGATGAGCAGTACTTC.

About this clonotype: At one end, the junction sequence differs from germline, possibly due to a read error. The J gene is TRBJ1-1, the V gene TRBV28; unclear D gene. Germline values: CDR1 MDHEN, CDR2 SYDVKM. CDR3 length: 14 amino acids. The chain's CDR3 is CASSLEQFNNEAFF. DNA for the CDR3: TGTGCCAGCAGTTTAGAACAGTTTAACAATGAAGCTTTCTTT.

In the case of this clonotype: The germline gene is not matched at one end of the junction; a read error may be the cause. The CDR3 loop reads CAWSDSLGLQYF. For the CDR3, the DNA is TGTGCCTGGAGCGATTCACTAGGGCTGCAGTACTTT. The chain has TRBV30 and TRBJ2-3; D perhaps matches TRBD2 (5 bases). Germline V gene data show CDR1 as GTSNPN and CDR2 as SVGIG (reference sequence). CDR3 size: 12 residues. Combining the CDR3 with reference TRBV30 and TRBJ2-3 gives the whole variable domain SQTIHQWPATLVQPVGSPLSLECTVEGTSNPNLYWYRQAAGRGLQLLFYSVGIGQISSEVPQNLSASRPQDRQFILSSKKLLLSDSGFYLCAWSDSLGLQYFGPGTRLTVL.

This clonotype was seen only a few times. This chain uses TRBV2 with TRBJ2-5; 12 bases align to TRBD2. Unmatched junction bases numbered 0, after V lost 2 bases and J lost 5 bases. The CDR3 covers 14 residues. Germline-derived CDR1 and CDR2 are SNHLY and FYNNEI. This chain's CDR3 is CASSETSGGETQYF. DNA of the CDR3: TGTGCCAGCAGTGAAACTAGCGGGGGGGAGACCCAGTACTTC.

On this clonotype itself: Mismatch with germline at one junction end may stem from a read error. This rearrangement joins TRBV28 to TRBJ2-7; 9 bases are a match to TRBD2. Germline V gives CDR1 MDHEN, CDR2 SYDVKM. The CDR3 is 15 residues long. This CDR3 is CAGSDPSGRRYERYF. The DNA of the CDR3 is TGTGCCGGCAGTGACCCCAGCGGGAGGAGGTACGAGCGGTACTTC.

This clonotype occurred once. At one boundary the junction diverges from the germline segment, which might be a read error. Here the CDR3 DNA reads TGTGCCAGCAGCCTCTACGCAATAGGGTTAGCGGTCCAAAGCATAGATACGCAGTATTTT. Its translation is CASSLYAIGLAVQSIDTQYF. The J gene is TRBJ2-3, the V gene TRBV11-2; D is perhaps TRBD2 (6 bases). Germline values: CDR1 SGHAT, CDR2 FQNNGV. The CDR3 covers 20 residues.

This clonotype has more than one count but fewer than ten. This chain uses TRBV2 with TRBJ2-7; 10 nucleotides agree with TRBD2. The CDR3 runs to 15 residues. V lost 6 bases, J lost 0 bases, and 5 bases stayed unmatched. Per the germline V gene, CDR1 is SNHLY and CDR2 is FYNNEI. CDR3 DNA: TGTGCCAGCAGCCTTACTAGCGGGAACTCCTACGAGCAGTACTTC. Residues: CASSLTSGNSYEQYF. Full variable domain (outside the CDR3, taken from reference TRBV2 and TRBJ2-7): EPEVTQTPSHQVTQMGQEVILRCVPISNHLYFYWYRQILGQKVEFLVSFYNNEISEKSEIFDDQFSVERPDGSNFTLKIRSTKLEDSAMYFCASSLTSGNSYEQYFGPGTRLTVT.

This clonotype was seen a handful of times. A much larger clone is a single base away; this may be a read error. V usage is TRBV6-1 and J usage is TRBJ1-3; TRBD1 aligns across 7 bases. This CDR3 region has 13 residues. The germline V gene has CDR1 MNHNS and CDR2 SASEGT. DNA for the CDR3: TGTACCGGTACAGGGGACTCTGGAAACACCATATATTTT. It is translated as CTGTGDSGNTIYF.

The chain combines TRBV11-2 with TRBJ2-1; the D is unclear. V gave up 0 bases and J gave up 10 bases, with 10 bases separating them. Per germline, CDR1 SGHAT and CDR2 FQNNGV. CDR3 length: 13 amino acids. The CDR3 DNA is TGTGCCAGCAGCTTAGAACTGAGAGGAGAGCAGTTCTTC. Translated, it gives CASSLELRGEQFF. The full variable domain, with the rest looked up from reference TRBV11-2 and TRBJ2-1, is EAGVAQSPRYKIIEKRQSVAFWCNPISGHATLYWYQQILGQGPKLLIQFQNNGVVDDSQLPKDRFSAERLKGVDSTLKIQPAKLEDSAVYLCASSLELRGEQFFGPGTRLTVL.